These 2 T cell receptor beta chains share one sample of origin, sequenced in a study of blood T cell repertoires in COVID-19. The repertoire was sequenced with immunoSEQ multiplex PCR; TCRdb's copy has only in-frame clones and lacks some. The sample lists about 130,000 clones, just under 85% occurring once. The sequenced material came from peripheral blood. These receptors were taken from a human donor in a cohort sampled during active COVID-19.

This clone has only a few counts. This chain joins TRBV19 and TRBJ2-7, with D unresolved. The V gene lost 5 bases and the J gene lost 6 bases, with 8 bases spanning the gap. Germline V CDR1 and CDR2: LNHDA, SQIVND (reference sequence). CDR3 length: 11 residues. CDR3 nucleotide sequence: TGTGCCAGTAGTCAGGCCCGCGAGCAGTACTTC. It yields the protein CASSQAREQYF.

The CDR3 nucleotides are TGCGCCAGCAGCTTGGTGGACTCCACTGAAGCTTTCTTT. It yields the protein CASSLVDSTEAFF. The chain employs TRBV5-1 and TRBJ1-1; the D is unclear. Germline V gene sequence: CDR1 SGHRS, CDR2 YFSETQ. The CDR3 is 13 residues long. The V end was cut by 0 bases, the J end by 4 bases, with 7 bases between. The whole variable domain, remainder taken from reference TRBV5-1 and TRBJ1-1, is KAGVTQTPRYLIKTRGQQVTLSCSPISGHRSVSWYQQTPGQGLQFLFEYFSETQRNKGNFPGRFSGRQFSNSRSEMNVSTLELGDSALYLCASSLVDSTEAFFGQGTRLTVV.